The clone carrying this T cell receptor (beta chain) has just one count. These data are taken from a study of blood T cell repertoires in COVID-19. For the study at large: Sites in the United States, Italy and Spain provided acute and convalescent COVID-19 samples. T cells, B-cell-depleted T cells, or PBMCs supplied cDNA or gDNA.

How the authors handled the data: Estimated nucleated cell counts came from reference gene primer amplification. TCRdb's copy holds only in-frame clones and misses some; the assay was immunoSEQ multiplex PCR. V and J calls and clone size are as listed in that table; D and trimming were resolved from the DNA. The data show roughly 150,000 clones, approximately 90% seen once. Trimming at V came to 5 bases and at J to 7 bases, leaving 7 bases not matched to a gene. Germline CDR1 reads MNHEY; CDR2 reads SVGAGI. The CDR3 is 14 amino acids. The rearrangement joins TRBV6-5 to TRBJ1-2; 10 positions match TRBD1. The source material was peripheral blood. The source is a woman between 40 and 50 years old with acute or convalescent COVID-19. The CDR3 DNA follows: TGTGCCAGCAGTCCCGGGACAGGGGAATTTGGCTACACCTTC. Encoded protein: CASSPGTGEFGYTF.